The clone carrying this T cell receptor beta chain was detected once. The PCR had 60 Vbeta and 13 Jbeta primers. The repertoire was sequenced with immunoSEQ multiplex PCR; TCRdb's copy has only in-frame clones and lacks some. Counted here are 150,000 to 200,000 clones, 75% to 90% occurring once; the ten biggest clones make up around 1.4%. The source of the sample is a study of cytomegalovirus exposure and HLA in healthy donors. This CDR3 region has 16 residues. Per the germline V gene, CDR1 is LGHNA and CDR2 is YNFKEQ. V was clipped by 4 bases and J by 2 bases; unmatched bases: 5. The specimen was PBMCs. This clonotype was obtained from a girl aged 5-17 years in good health and CMV-seropositive. The chain recombines TRBV4-2 with TRBJ2-5, with 12 bases identical to TRBD2. Here the CDR3 reads CASSRTSGRRQETQYF. CDR3 DNA sequence: TGTGCCAGCAGCCGAACTAGCGGGAGGAGACAAGAGACCCAGTACTTC.